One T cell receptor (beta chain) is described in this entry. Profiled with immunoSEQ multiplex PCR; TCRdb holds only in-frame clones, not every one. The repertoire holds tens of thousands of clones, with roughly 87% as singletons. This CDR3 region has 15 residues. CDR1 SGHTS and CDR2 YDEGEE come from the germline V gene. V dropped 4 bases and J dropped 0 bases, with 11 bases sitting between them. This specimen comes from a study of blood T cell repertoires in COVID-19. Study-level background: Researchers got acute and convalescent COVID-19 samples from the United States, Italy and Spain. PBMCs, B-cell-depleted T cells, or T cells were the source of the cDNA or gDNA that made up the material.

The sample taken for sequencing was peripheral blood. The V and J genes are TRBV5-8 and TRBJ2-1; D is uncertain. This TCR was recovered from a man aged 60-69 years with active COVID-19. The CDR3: CASSLGFSSYNEQFF. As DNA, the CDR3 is TGTGCCAGCAGCCTGGGTTTTAGCTCCTACAATGAGCAGTTCTTC.